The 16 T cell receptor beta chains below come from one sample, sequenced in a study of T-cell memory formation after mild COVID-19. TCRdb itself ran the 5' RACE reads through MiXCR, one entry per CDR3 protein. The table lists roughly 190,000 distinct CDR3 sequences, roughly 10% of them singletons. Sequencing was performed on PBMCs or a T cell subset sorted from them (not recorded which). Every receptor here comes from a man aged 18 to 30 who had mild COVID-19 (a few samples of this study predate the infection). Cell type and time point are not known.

The CDR3 DNA follows: TGTGCCAGCAGCCGGGACAGAAACTTCGAGCAGTACTTC. Translated, it gives CASSRDRNFEQYF. The chain uses TRBV4-2 and TRBJ2-7; 7 positions match TRBD1. J was trimmed by 6 bases and V by 4 bases; bases with no gene match: 6. There are 13 residues in the CDR3. In germline, CDR1 is LGHNA, CDR2 YNFKEQ.

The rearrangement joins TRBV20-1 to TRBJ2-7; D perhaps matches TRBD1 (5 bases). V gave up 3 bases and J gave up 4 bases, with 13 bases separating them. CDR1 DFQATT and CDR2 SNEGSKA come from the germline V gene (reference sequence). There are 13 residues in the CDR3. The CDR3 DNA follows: TGCAGTGCTAGGCGGCCAGGGATTTACGAGCAGTACGTC. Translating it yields CSARRPGIYEQYV.

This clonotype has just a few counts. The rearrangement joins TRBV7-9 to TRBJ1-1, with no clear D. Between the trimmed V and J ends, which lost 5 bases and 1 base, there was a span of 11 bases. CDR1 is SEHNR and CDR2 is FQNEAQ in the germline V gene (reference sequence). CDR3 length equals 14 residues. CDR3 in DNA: TGTGCCAGCAGCCCACAACGGTGGAACACTGAAGCTTTCTTT. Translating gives CASSPQRWNTEAFF. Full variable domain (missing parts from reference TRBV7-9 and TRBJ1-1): DTGVSQNPRHKITKRGQNVTFRCDPISEHNRLYWYRQTLGQGPEFLTYFQNEAQLEKSRLLSDRFSAERPKGSFSTLEIQRTEQGDSAMYLCASSPQRWNTEAFFGQGTRLTVV.

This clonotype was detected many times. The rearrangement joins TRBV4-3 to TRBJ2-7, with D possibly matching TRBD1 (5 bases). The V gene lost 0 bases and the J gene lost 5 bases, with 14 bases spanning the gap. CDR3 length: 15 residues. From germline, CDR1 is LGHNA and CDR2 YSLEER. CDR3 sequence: CASSQEWGPGHEQYF. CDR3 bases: TGCGCCAGCAGCCAAGAATGGGGCCCCGGCCACGAGCAGTACTTC.

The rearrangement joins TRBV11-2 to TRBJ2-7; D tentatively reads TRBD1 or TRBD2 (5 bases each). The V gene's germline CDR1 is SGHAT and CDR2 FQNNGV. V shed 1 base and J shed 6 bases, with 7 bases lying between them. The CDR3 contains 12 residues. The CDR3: CASSLVRGEQYV. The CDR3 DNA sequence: TGTGCCAGCAGCTTAGTGAGGGGCGAGCAGTACGTC.

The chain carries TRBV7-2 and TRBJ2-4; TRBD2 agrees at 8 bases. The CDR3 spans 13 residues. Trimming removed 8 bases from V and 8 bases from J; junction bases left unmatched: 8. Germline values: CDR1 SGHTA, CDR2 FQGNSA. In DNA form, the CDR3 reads TGTGCCAGCGGACCGGGGGGGGCCGACATTCAGTACTTC. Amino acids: CASGPGGADIQYF. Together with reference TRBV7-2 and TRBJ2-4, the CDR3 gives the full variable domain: GAGVSQSPSNKVTEKGKDVELRCDPISGHTALYWYRQSLGQGLEFLIYFQGNSAPDKSGLPSDRFSAERTGGSVSTLTIQRTQQEDSAVYLCASGPGGADIQYFGAGTRLSVL.

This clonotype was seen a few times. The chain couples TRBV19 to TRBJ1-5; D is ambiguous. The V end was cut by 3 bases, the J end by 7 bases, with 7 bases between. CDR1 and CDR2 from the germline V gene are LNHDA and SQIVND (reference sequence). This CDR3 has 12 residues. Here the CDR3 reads CASSIYIQPQHF. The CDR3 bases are TGTGCCAGTAGTATCTACATCCAGCCCCAGCATTTT. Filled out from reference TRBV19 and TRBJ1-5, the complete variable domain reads DGGITQSPKYLFRKEGQNVTLSCEQNLNHDAMYWYRQDPGQGLRLIYYSQIVNDFQKGDIAEGYSVSREKKESFPLTVTSAQKNPTAFYLCASSIYIQPQHFGDGTRLSIL.

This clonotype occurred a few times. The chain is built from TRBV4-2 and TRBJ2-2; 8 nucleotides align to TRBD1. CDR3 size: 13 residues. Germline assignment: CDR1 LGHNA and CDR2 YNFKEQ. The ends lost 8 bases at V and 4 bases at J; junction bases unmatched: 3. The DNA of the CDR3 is TGTGCCAGCCGGACAGGGCGCACCGGGGAGCTGTTTTTT. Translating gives CASRTGRTGELFF.

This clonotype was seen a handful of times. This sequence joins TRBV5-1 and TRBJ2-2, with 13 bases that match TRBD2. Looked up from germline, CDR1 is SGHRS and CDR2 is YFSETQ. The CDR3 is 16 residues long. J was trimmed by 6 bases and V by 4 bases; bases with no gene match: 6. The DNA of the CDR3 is TGCGCCAGCAGCACCGGACTAGCGGGGGTGTCCGGGGAGCTGTTTTTT. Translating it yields CASSTGLAGVSGELFF.

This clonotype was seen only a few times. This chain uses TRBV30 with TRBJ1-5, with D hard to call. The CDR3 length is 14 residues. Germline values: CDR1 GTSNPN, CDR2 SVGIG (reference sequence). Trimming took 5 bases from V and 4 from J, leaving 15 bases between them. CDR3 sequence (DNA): TGTGCCTGGCGGAAAGACTTCTTTAATCAGCCCCAGCATTTT. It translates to CAWRKDFFNQPQHF.

The CDR3 loop is CSVAGAEQYV. The CDR3 bases are TGCAGCGTTGCGGGGGCCGAGCAGTACGTC. The J gene is TRBJ2-7, the V gene TRBV29-1; perhaps D is TRBD1 or TRBD2 (6 bases each). The CDR3 is 10 residues long. Germline-derived CDR1 and CDR2 are SQVTM and ANQGSEA. The ends were cut back, 4 bases at V and 6 bases at J, with 7 bases in the middle.

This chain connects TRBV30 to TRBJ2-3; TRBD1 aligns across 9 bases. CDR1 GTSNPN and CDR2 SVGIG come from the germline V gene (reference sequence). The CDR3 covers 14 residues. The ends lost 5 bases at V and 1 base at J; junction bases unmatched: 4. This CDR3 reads CAWSRQGGTDTQYF. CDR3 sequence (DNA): TGTGCCTGGTCCCGACAGGGGGGCACAGATACGCAGTATTTT.

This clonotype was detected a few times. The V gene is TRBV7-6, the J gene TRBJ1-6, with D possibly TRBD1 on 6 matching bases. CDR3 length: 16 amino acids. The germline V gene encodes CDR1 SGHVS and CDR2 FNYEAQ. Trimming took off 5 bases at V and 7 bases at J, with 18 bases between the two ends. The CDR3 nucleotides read TGTGCCAGCAGCCAGACGGGGGGCGCAGGAAATTCACCCCTCCACTTT. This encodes CASSQTGGAGNSPLHF.

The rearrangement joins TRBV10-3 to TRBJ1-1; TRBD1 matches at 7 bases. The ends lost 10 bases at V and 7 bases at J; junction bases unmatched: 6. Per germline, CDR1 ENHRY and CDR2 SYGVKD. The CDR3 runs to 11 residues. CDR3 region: CASTGEVEAFF. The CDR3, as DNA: TGTGCCAGTACAGGGGAGGTTGAAGCTTTCTTT.

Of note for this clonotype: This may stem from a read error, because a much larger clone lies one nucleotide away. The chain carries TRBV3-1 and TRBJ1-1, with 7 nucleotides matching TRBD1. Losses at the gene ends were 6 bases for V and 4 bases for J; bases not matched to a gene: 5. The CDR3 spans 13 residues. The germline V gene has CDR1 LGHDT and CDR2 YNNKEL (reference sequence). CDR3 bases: TGTGCCAGCAGACGCAGGGGGGGCACTGAAGCTTTCTTT. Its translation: CASRRRGGTEAFF.

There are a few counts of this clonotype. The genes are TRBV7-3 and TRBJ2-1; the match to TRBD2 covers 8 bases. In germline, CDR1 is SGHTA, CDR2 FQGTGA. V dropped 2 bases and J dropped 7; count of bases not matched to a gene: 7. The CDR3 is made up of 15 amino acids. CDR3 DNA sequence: TGTGCCAGCAGCTTATATGCGGGGGGTCAAAATGAGCAGTTCTTC. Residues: CASSLYAGGQNEQFF.